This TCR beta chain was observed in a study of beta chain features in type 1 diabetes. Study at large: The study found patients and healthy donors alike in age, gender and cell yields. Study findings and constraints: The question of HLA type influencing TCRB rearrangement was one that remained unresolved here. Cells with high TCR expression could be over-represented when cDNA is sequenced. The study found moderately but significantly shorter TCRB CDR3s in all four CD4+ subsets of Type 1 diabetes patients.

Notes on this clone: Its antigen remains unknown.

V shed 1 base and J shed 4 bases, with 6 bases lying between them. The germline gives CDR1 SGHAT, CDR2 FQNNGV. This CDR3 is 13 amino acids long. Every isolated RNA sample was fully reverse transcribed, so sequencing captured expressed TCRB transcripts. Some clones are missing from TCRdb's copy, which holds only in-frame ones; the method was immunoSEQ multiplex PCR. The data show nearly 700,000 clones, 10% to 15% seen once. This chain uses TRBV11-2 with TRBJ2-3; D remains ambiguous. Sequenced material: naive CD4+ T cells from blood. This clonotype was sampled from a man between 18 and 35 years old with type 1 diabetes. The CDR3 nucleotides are TGTGCCAGCAGCTTAGGGCAGGCAGATACGCAGTATTTT. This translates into CASSLGQADTQYF. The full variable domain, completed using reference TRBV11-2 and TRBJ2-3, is EAGVAQSPRYKIIEKRQSVAFWCNPISGHATLYWYQQILGQGPKLLIQFQNNGVVDDSQLPKDRFSAERLKGVDSTLKIQPAKLEDSAVYLCASSLGQADTQYFGPGTRLTVL.